This record concerns one T cell receptor (beta chain) sequence. V gave up 4 bases and J gave up 0 bases, with 10 bases separating them. Germline V gives CDR1 LGHNA, CDR2 YNFKEQ. This CDR3 comprises 15 residues. Under the authors' procedure: Reference gene primers were amplified, and this amplification served to estimate nucleated cell counts. Sequencing used immunoSEQ multiplex PCR; TCRdb keeps in-frame clones, though not all of them. V and J calls and clone size come straight from that table; D and trimming were deduced from the DNA. The data hold roughly 460,000 clones, with 70% to 90% observed a single time. The data belong to a study of blood T cell repertoires in COVID-19. Study-level information: Whether acute or convalescent, the COVID-19 samples came from the United States, Italy and Spain.

Seattle-derived patients entered the study during active infection and were followed longitudinally. This TCR derives from a man between 18 and 35 years old with COVID-19, enrolled during active disease. V is TRBV4-2 and J is TRBJ2-1; D possibly corresponds to TRBD1 (6 bases). Input material: peripheral blood. CDR3 residues: CASSPGQNSYNEQFF. In DNA form, the CDR3 reads TGTGCCAGCAGCCCTGGACAGAACTCCTACAATGAGCAGTTCTTC.